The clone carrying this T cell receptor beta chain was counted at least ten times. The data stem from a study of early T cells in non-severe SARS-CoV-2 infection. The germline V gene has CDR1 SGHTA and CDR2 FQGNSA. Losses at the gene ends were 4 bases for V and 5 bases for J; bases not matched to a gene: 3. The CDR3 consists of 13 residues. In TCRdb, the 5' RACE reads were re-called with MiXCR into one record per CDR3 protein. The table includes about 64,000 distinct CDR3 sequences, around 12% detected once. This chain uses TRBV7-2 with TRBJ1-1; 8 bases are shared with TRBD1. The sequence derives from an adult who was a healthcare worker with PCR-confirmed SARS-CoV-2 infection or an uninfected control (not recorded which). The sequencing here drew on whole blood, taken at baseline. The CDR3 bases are TGTGCCAGCAGCTCGACAGGGGAGACTGAAGCTTTCTTT. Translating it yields CASSSTGETEAFF.